This T cell receptor beta chain was recorded in a study of blood T cell repertoires in COVID-19. Germline CDR1 is LNHDA and CDR2 is SQIVND (reference sequence). The CDR3 runs to 14 residues. Trimming removed 7 bases from V and 0 bases from J; junction bases left unmatched: 3. Sequencing was performed with immunoSEQ multiplex PCR; in TCRdb, only in-frame clones are kept and a portion is missing. The sample records a few hundred thousand clones, approximately 81% being singletons. This TCR derives from a woman under 30 with acute or convalescent COVID-19. What was sequenced was peripheral blood. The rearrangement uses TRBV19 and TRBJ1-3, with TRBD1 matching 7 bases. The DNA of the CDR3 is TGTGCCAGTACCAGGGGGAGCTCTGGAAACACCATATATTTT. Residues: CASTRGSSGNTIYF.